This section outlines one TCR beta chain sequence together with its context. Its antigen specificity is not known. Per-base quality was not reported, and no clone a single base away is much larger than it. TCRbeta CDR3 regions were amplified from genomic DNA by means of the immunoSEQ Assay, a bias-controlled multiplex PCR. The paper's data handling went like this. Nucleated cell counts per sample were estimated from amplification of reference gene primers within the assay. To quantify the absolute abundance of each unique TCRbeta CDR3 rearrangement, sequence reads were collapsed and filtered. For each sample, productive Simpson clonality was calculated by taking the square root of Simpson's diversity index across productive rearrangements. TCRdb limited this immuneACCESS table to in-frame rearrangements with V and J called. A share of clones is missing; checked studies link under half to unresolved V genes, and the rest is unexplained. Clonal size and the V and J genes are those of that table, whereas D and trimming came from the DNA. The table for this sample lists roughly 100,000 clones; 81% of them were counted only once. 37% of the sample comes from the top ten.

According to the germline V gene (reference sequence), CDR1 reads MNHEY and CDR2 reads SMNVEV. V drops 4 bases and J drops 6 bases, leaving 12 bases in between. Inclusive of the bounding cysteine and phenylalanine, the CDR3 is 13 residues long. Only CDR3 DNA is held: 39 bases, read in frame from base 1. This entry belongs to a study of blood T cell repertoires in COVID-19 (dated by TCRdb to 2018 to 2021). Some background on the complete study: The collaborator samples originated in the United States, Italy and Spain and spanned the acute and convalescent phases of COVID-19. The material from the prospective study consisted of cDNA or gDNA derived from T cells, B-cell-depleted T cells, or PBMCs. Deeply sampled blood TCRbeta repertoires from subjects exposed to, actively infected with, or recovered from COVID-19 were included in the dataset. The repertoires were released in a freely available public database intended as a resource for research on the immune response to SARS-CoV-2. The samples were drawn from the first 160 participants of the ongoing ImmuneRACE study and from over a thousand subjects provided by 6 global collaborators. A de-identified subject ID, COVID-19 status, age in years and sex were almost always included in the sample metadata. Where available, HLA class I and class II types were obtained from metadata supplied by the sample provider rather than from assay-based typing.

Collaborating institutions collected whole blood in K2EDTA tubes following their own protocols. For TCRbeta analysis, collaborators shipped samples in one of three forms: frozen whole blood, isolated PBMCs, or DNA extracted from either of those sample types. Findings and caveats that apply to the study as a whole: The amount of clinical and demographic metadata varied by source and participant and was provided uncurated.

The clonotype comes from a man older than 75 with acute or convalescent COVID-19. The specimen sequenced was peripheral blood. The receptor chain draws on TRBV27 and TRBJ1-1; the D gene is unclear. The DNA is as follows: TGTGCCAGCAGTTCTCGGGGAAGCGCTGAAGCTTTCTTT. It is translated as CASSSRGSAEAFF.